A selection of T cell receptor beta chains follows, all from one sample in a study. TCRdb reprocessed the 5' RACE reads via MiXCR and lists one record per CDR3 protein. Here the sample spans 35,000 to 45,000 distinct CDR3 sequences, 22% being singletons. The sequencing input was Tregs sorted from a lymph node. The source is a female donor with breast cancer. CDR3s include the opening cysteine and the closing phenylalanine or tryptophan. D genes are given only for firm matches. Clone size appears in some rows only: once, few, many, or a class for an expanded clone.

TGCGCCAGCAGCCAAGTCCCTAGCGGGGAGACCCAGTACTTC | CASSQVPSGETQYF | TRBV4-1 | TRBD2 | TRBJ2-5 | NA
TGTGCCAGCAGCCAACAGGTGAGGAACACTGAAGCTTTCTTT | CASSQQVRNTEAFF | TRBV3-1 | NA | TRBJ1-1 | NA
TGTGCCAGCAGCCAATGGGTCGCGGGAGATACGCAGTATTTT | CASSQWVAGDTQYF | TRBV4-2 | NA | TRBJ2-3 | NA
TGTGCCAGCAGTATTTCTCCCTACGAGCAGTACTTC | CASSISPYEQYF | TRBV6-2/TRBV6-3 | NA | TRBJ2-7 | NA
TGTGCCAGCAGCTTATTTTGGACAGGGCAAATGTACAATGAGCAGTTCTTC | CASSLFWTGQMYNEQFF | TRBV7-6 | TRBD1 | TRBJ2-1 | few
TGTGCTAGTGGTTCTGGCGGGATCTCCTACAATGAGCAGTTCTTC | CASGSGGISYNEQFF | TRBV12-5 | NA | TRBJ2-1 | NA
TGTGCCAGCAGCTTTAGCGGGGGGGCAAGGTACGACAATGAGCAGTTCTTC | CASSFSGGARYDNEQFF | TRBV7-9 | TRBD2 | TRBJ2-1 | many
TGTGCCAGCAGCTTAGATCGGAACGGGAATGAGCAGCTCTTC | CASSLDRNGNEQLF | TRBV11-3 | NA | TRBJ2-1 | NA
TGTGCCAGCAGCGTAGCTCAAGGGCGGGGCGCCGGGGAGCTGTTTTTT | CASSVAQGRGAGELFF | TRBV9 | NA | TRBJ2-2 | NA
TGTGCCAGCAGCCCTGCCGGGACAAACTACAATGAGCAGTTCTTC | CASSPAGTNYNEQFF | TRBV5-5 | NA | TRBJ2-1 | NA
TGCGCCAGCAGCCAACGAGGGGACTCCGAGCAGTACTTC | CASSQRGDSEQYF | TRBV4-1 | NA | TRBJ2-7 | many
TGTGCCAGCAGCCCTGGCGGGGGAAGCACAGATACGCAGTATTTT | CASSPGGGSTDTQYF | TRBV11-2 | TRBD2 | TRBJ2-3 | NA
TGCGCCAGCAGCTTGGTAGCGGGAGCTGAGCAGTTCTTC | CASSLVAGAEQFF | TRBV5-1 | TRBD2 | TRBJ2-1 | many
TGTGCCAGCCCCGGGACTAGCGGGAGTTATGAGCAGTTCTTC | CASPGTSGSYEQFF | TRBV5-5 | TRBD2 | TRBJ2-1 | NA
TGCAGTGCTGCCCTCGGGACAGGGAGTCCGGAGAGTCCTATATCTATAGGCCCCTACGAGCAGTACTTC | CSAALGTGSPESPISIGPYEQYF | TRBV20-1 | TRBD1 | TRBJ2-7 | many
TGCGCCAGCAGCCAAGGGACAGCTTATAATGAAAAACTGTTTTTT | CASSQGTAYNEKLFF | TRBV4-1 | NA | TRBJ1-4 | NA
TGCGCCAGCAGCATCGATCTAGAGACCTCCCTCTACGAGCAGTACTTC | CASSIDLETSLYEQYF | TRBV5-1 | NA | TRBJ2-7 | few
TGTGCCAGCAGCTTAATCTGGGGCGCCACAGATACGCAGTATTTT | CASSLIWGATDTQYF | TRBV7-9 | NA | TRBJ2-3 | many
TGCAGCGTTGAAGATCCTAAAACTACGAACGAGCAGTACTTC | CSVEDPKTTNEQYF | TRBV29-1 | NA | TRBJ2-7 | few
TGTGCCAGCAGCCCCTCACCCGCAACGGGGACAGGCCATAATTCACCCCTCCACTTT | CASSPSPATGTGHNSPLHF | TRBV7-3 | TRBD1 | TRBJ1-6 | many
TGTGCCAGCAGTCCCACAGGGGCGAATGAAAAACTGTTTTTT | CASSPTGANEKLFF | TRBV12-3/TRBV12-4 | TRBD1 | TRBJ1-4 | few
TGTGCCGGCAGCCAAGACAGGGGTGGATACAATGAGCAGTTCTTC | CAGSQDRGGYNEQFF | TRBV7-2 | TRBD1 | TRBJ2-1 | few
TGCGCCAGCAGCCAAGCCGACAGGTCCCCCTACGAGCAGTACTTC | CASSQADRSPYEQYF | TRBV4-3 | NA | TRBJ2-7 | NA
TGCAGTGCTAGAGACCCTATTACATCCTACGAGCAGTACTTC | CSARDPITSYEQYF | TRBV20-1 | NA | TRBJ2-7 | many
TGTGCCAGCGGGAGAGGTACGAACACCGGGGAGCTGTTTTTT | CASGRGTNTGELFF | TRBV12-3/TRBV12-4 | NA | TRBJ2-2 | few
TGCGCCAGCAGCCAAGCAGCTGAAGCTTTCTTT | CASSQAAEAFF | TRBV4-1 | NA | TRBJ1-1 | medium-sized
TGCAGCTGTAGGCGGGGGGCAGATACGCAGTATTTT | CSCRRGADTQYF | TRBV29-1 | TRBD2 | TRBJ2-3 | NA
TGTGCCACCAGCAGAGAAGTGGGCAGCACAGATACGCAGTATTTT | CATSREVGSTDTQYF | TRBV15 | NA | TRBJ2-3 | many
TGTGCCAGCAGTGAATACTGGTTGGGGGCCTACGAGCAGTACTTC | CASSEYWLGAYEQYF | TRBV6-1 | NA | TRBJ2-7 | many
TGTGCCAGCAGAGATTCTGGGGCCAACGTCCTGACTTTC | CASRDSGANVLTF | TRBV6-1 | NA | TRBJ2-6 | many
TGTGCCAGCAGTACATCATGGGGTAGGGGGGATACGCAGTATTTT | CASSTSWGRGDTQYF | TRBV27 | NA | TRBJ2-3 | many
TGCGCCAGCAGTCTAGAGGGCACGACGCCCCTCGAGCAGTACTTC | CASSLEGTTPLEQYF | TRBV4-1 | NA | TRBJ2-7 | few
TGCGCCAGCAGCCGGTTAAGACTAGCCAAAAACATTCAGTACTTC | CASSRLRLAKNIQYF | TRBV4-1 | NA | TRBJ2-4 | few
TGTGCCAGCGGGTCTTCGAGCTACAATGAAAAACTGTTTTTT | CASGSSSYNEKLFF | TRBV9 | NA | TRBJ1-4 | NA
TGTGCCAGCACCCCAAGTGAGAGGCAGGGAAGGTACGAGCAGTACTTC | CASTPSERQGRYEQYF | TRBV7-9 | NA | TRBJ2-7 | many
TGTGCCAGCTCACCACCTTCAGGACTCCAAGAGACCCAGTACTTC | CASSPPSGLQETQYF | TRBV18 | NA | TRBJ2-5 | NA
TGTGCCAGCCGCCGCGACAGACTTTGGGATGAGCAGTTCTTC | CASRRDRLWDEQFF | TRBV2 | NA | TRBJ2-1 | few
TGCGCCAGCAGCTCCTTAGCGGGAGGGTACGGGTACGAGCAGTACTTC | CASSSLAGGYGYEQYF | TRBV4-1 | TRBD2 | TRBJ2-7 | many